The 5 T cell receptor beta chains below all came from one sample that was sequenced in a study of early stage breast cancer tumors. TCRdb keeps only in-frame clones here, not all; method: immunoSEQ multiplex PCR. The sample consists of approximately 75,000 clones, more than 70% of them appearing once. The sequencing input was blood. These receptors were taken from a person aged 35-49 years with breast cancer.

This sequence joins TRBV25-1 and TRBJ2-3; D possibly corresponds to TRBD2 (5 bases). The ends were cut back, 2 bases at V and 0 bases at J, with 12 bases in the middle. Germline V gives CDR1 MGHDK, CDR2 SYGVNS. CDR3 length: 16 amino acids. CDR3 loop: CASSEDYGVSTDTQYF. The CDR3 region has the DNA TGTGCCAGCAGTGAAGACTATGGGGTTAGCACAGATACGCAGTATTTT.

This chain links TRBV10-2 with TRBJ1-3; perhaps TRBD1 as D (5 bases). This CDR3 is built from 14 residues. Trimming removed 3 bases at V and 1 base at J, with 7 bases between. CDR1 and CDR2 (germline): WSHSY, SAAADI. The CDR3 protein is CASSEPGSGNTIYF. Here the CDR3 DNA reads TGCGCCAGCAGTGAACCAGGGTCTGGAAACACCATATATTTT.

The CDR3: CASSRGGMNTEAFF. The CDR3 DNA is TGTGCCAGCAGCAGGGGAGGGATGAACACTGAAGCTTTCTTT. This chain uses TRBV7-8 with TRBJ1-1; possibly TRBD1 for D (5 bases). This CDR3 comprises 14 residues. Deletions cut 5 bases from V and 0 bases from J, with 10 bases between. CDR1 SGHVS and CDR2 FQNEAQ come from the germline V gene. Complete variable domain (other parts from reference TRBV7-8 and TRBJ1-1): GAGVSQSPRYKVAKRGQDVALRCDPISGHVSLFWYQQALGQGPEFLTYFQNEAQLDKSGLPSDRFFAERPEGSVSTLKIQRTQQEDSAVYLCASSRGGMNTEAFFGQGTRLTVV.

This clone was found a few times. V usage is TRBV6-1 and J usage is TRBJ1-5; no reliable D call. V was pared by 9 bases and J by 9 bases, with 12 bases between. This CDR3 is 11 amino acids long. CDR1 and CDR2 from the germline V gene are MNHNS and SASEGT. For the CDR3, the DNA is TGTGCCAGATCTATTTTCTGGCCCCAGCATTTT. It specifies CARSIFWPQHF.

The V call is TRBV28, the J call TRBJ1-5; D unresolved. In germline, CDR1 is MDHEN, CDR2 SYDVKM. The CDR3 contains 14 residues. Trimming shortened V by 7 bases and J by 7 bases, and 17 bases separated the two germline ends. The CDR3 sequence is CASIPGRLGQPQHF. CDR3 bases: TGTGCCAGCATCCCTGGGAGACTCGGGCAGCCCCAGCATTTT.